This T cell receptor (beta chain) derives from a study of a mutant IDH1 vaccine in newly diagnosed glioma. Overall study findings and caveats: Changes to the top peripheral T cell clonotypes appeared unrelated to pseudoprogression.

The sample holds a few counts of this clone. Its antigen is not identified. Data came from immunoSEQ multiplex PCR; TCRdb stores just in-frame clones and leaves some out. This table holds 77,000 or so clones, more than 80% found once. This CDR3 comprises 12 residues. Germline values: CDR1 SGHNT, CDR2 YYREEE (reference sequence). V was cut by 2 bases and J by 5 bases, with 5 bases left in between. Time point noted: week 47, end of study. Mutant IDH1 20-mer peptide, at 300 ug, made up each vaccine dose, with topical imiquimod. The origin of this receptor is a man aged 40-49 years with glioma. The material was PBMCs, obtained from a glioma patient whose treatment included an IDH1 peptide vaccine. J is TRBJ1-5 and V is TRBV5-4; D not resolved. The CDR3 sequence: CASSFRDQPQHF. The CDR3 DNA sequence: TGTGCCAGCAGCTTTAGGGATCAGCCCCAGCATTTT.